This T cell receptor (beta chain) was sequenced for a study of T cell responses to AZD1222 COVID-19 vaccine. Study-level points and caveats: Baseline testing showed seropositivity in only six AZD1222 recipients.

About this clone: Its matching antigen is unknown.

The protocol was immunoSEQ multiplex PCR, while the TCRdb copy is restricted to in-frame clones and leaves out a portion. The table records about 130,000 clones, approximately 89% of them present only once. Trimming took off 0 bases at V and 2 bases at J, with 7 bases between the two ends. The CDR3 sequence is 14 residues long. Germline CDR1 reads MNHEY; CDR2 reads SVGAGI. The source was peripheral blood, collected on day 0 of AZD1222 vaccination. The chain recombines TRBV6-5 with TRBJ2-5; D is possibly TRBD2 (6 bases). This TCR was recovered from an adult in good health. The CDR3 bases are TGTGCCAGCAGTTACTCCCGGGGGCAAGAGACCCAGTACTTC. This codes for CASSYSRGQETQYF.